One and the same sample provided the 23 T cell receptor beta chains below, sequenced in a study of T cells in Graves' hyperthyroidism and ophthalmopathy. Amplification targeted TCR beta CDR3 regions from RNA transcripts. Primed by the HTBI set, a first-round RT-PCR was run on the TCR CDR3. TCRdb called the multiplex PCR reads again in MiXCR, with one record for every CDR3 protein. The sample holds over 500,000 distinct CDR3 sequences; 46% are singletons and the top ten take around two fifths. Sequences were obtained from peripheral blood or thyroid tissue (not recorded which). Receptor source: an adult woman with Graves' disease, either hyperthyroidism or ophthalmopathy (not recorded which).

With regard to this clonotype: Because it lacks the conserved phenylalanine or tryptophan at the end, this CDR3 is likely a read error. The rearrangement joins TRBV10-2 to TRBJ1-2, with D hard to call. The CDR3 consists of 9 residues. Looked up from germline, CDR1 is WSHSY and CDR2 is SAAADI. CDR3 sequence reads: CLPLSGYTL. The CDR3 nucleotides read TGCCTTCCTCTGAGCGGCTACACCCTC.

In its sample, this clonotype was seen once. The V call is TRBV11-2, the J call TRBJ2-5; 8 nucleotides align to TRBD1. Germline V lookup: CDR1 SGHAT, CDR2 FQNNGV. V trimming: 5 bases; J trimming: 5 bases; junction bases outside the gene matches: 7. The CDR3 consists of 14 residues. DNA for the CDR3: TGTGCCAGCAGCCTATGGACAGGGAGGGAGACCCAGTACTTC. It is translated as CASSLWTGRETQYF.

Only a few counts were recorded for this clonotype. The chain links TRBV5-6 to TRBJ1-1; D call uncertain. Trimming took 3 bases from V and 1 from J, leaving 7 bases between them. The CDR3 runs 13 residues. Germline V CDR1 and CDR2: SGHDT, YYEEEE. Here the CDR3 DNA reads TGTGCCAGCAGCTCGGTCCCGAACACTGAAGCTTTCTTT. This translates into CASSSVPNTEAFF.

The chain recombines TRBV5-1 with TRBJ2-7, with a weak D call TRBD2 (6 bases). This CDR3 contains 17 residues. CDR1 SGHRS and CDR2 YFSETQ come from the germline V gene. V was clipped by 4 bases and J by 2 bases, with 22 bases between them. In nucleotides, the CDR3 is TGCGCCAGCAGCATAAAGGCGGGACCAATTGCCACCTACGAGCAGTACTTC. Amino acids: CASSIKAGPIATYEQYF.

The genes are TRBV20-1 and TRBJ2-5; D may be TRBD2 (7 bases). Between the trimmed V and J ends, which lost 4 bases and 9 bases, there was a span of 18 bases. Germline loops: CDR1 DFQATT, CDR2 SNEGSKA (reference sequence). The length of the CDR3 is 13 residues. This CDR3 is CSATRGGAQPQYF. The CDR3 bases are TGCAGTGCTACAAGAGGGGGGGCCCAGCCCCAGTACTTC.

This clonotype was detected once. This may be a read error: a much more frequent sequence differs by one nucleotide. The J gene is TRBJ2-7, the V gene TRBV20-1; D perhaps matches TRBD2 (6 bases). The CDR3 totals 11 residues. Germline CDR1 DFQATT, CDR2 SNEGSKA (reference sequence). The DNA of the CDR3 is TGCAGGGCGGGATTAGGCCACGAGCAGTACTTC. This translates into CRAGLGHEQYF.

The V gene is TRBV29-1, the J gene TRBJ2-7; D not certain. The V and J ends lost 4 bases and 3 bases respectively, with 13 bases between them. Germline loops: CDR1 SQVTM, CDR2 ANQGSEA. The CDR3 covers 13 residues. The CDR3 loop reads CSVAPVSDYEQYF. In DNA form, the CDR3 reads TGCAGCGTTGCCCCGGTTTCGGACTACGAGCAGTACTTC.

On this clonotype itself: The conserved closing phenylalanine or tryptophan is absent in this CDR3, likely reflecting a read error. The chain links TRBV29-1 to TRBJ1-2; D not certain. The CDR3 is 13 residues long. Germline CDR1 is SQVTM and CDR2 is ANQGSEA. The V end was cut by 5 bases, the J end by 9 bases, with 19 bases between. The CDR3 loop reads CSVLIPSGRSYTV. The CDR3 coding sequence is TGCAGCGTTCTTATTCCATCGGGAAGGAGCTACACCGTC.

V is TRBV7-9 and J is TRBJ2-5, with 7 positions matching TRBD2. The CDR3 extends over 15 amino acids. V gave up 8 bases and J gave up 0 bases; unmatched junction bases: 9. The germline gives CDR1 SEHNR, CDR2 FQNEAQ (reference sequence). CDR3 amino acids: CASFGAGVYQETQYF. In DNA form, the CDR3 reads TGTGCCAGCTTTGGGGCGGGAGTTTACCAAGAGACCCAGTACTTC.

This clonotype came up many times. This rearrangement joins TRBV20-1 to TRBJ2-7; 9 bases are shared with TRBD2. J lost 2 bases, V lost 2 bases, and 4 bases had no gene match. The CDR3 length is 14 residues. CDR1 and CDR2 (germline): DFQATT, SNEGSKA (reference sequence). In DNA, the CDR3 is TGCAGTGCTAGAAATCCTAGCGGGACCTACGAGCAGTACTTC. Residues: CSARNPSGTYEQYF.

The V gene is TRBV27, the J gene TRBJ2-7; possibly TRBD1 for D (6 bases). This CDR3 is built from 15 residues. The germline gives CDR1 MNHEY, CDR2 SMNVEV (reference sequence). The ends were cut back, 6 bases at V and 0 bases at J, with 15 bases in the middle. Here the CDR3 reads CASSPGTRISYEQYF. The CDR3 DNA reads as TGTGCCAGCAGCCCCGGGACAAGGATCTCCTACGAGCAGTACTTC.

In this sample, this clonotype turned up a few times. The rearrangement joins TRBV2 to TRBJ1-5; no clear D. V was trimmed by 3 bases and J by 9 bases, leaving 9 bases between them. The CDR3 length is 12 residues. Germline CDR1 SNHLY, CDR2 FYNNEI. Written as DNA, the CDR3 is TGTGCCAGCAGTGAGGGTGCGGGGCCCCAGCATTTT. Translation gives CASSEGAGPQHF.

V and J are TRBV2 and TRBJ1-3; no reliable D call. Trimming shortened V by 0 bases and J by 0 bases, and 6 bases separated the two germline ends. The CDR3 extends over 15 amino acids. The V gene's germline CDR1 is SNHLY and CDR2 FYNNEI. The CDR3 reads CASSEALGSGNTIYF. The CDR3 nucleotides read TGTGCCAGCAGTGAAGCGCTTGGCTCTGGAAACACCATATATTTT. The full variable domain, its missing parts supplied by reference TRBV2 and TRBJ1-3, is EPEVTQTPSHQVTQMGQEVILRCVPISNHLYFYWYRQILGQKVEFLVSFYNNEISEKSEIFDDQFSVERPDGSNFTLKIRSTKLEDSAMYFCASSEALGSGNTIYFGEGSWLTVV.

As for this clonotype: Sequence at one end of the junction differs from germline and may be a read error. The chain carries TRBV5-1 and TRBJ2-5, with unresolved D. The CDR3 has 14 residues. CDR1 is SGHRS and CDR2 is YFSETQ in the germline V gene. The CDR3 DNA follows: TGTGCCAGCAGCCCCGCCGTCCGTGGGGAGACCCAGTACTTC. It is translated as CASSPAVRGETQYF.

This clonotype was seen a handful of times. The chain joins TRBV7-9 to TRBJ1-4; D gene unclear. V shed 5 bases and J shed 8 bases, with 15 bases lying between them. The germline V gene encodes CDR1 SEHNR and CDR2 FQNEAQ (reference sequence). The length of the CDR3 is 14 residues. CDR3 loop: CASSPTLMGEKLFF. CDR3 DNA sequence: TGTGCCAGCAGCCCTACCCTGATGGGGGAAAAACTGTTTTTT.

The V call is TRBV2, the J call TRBJ1-5; D unclear. CDR3 length: 14 residues. Trimming removed 1 base at V and 6 bases at J, with 10 bases between. Germline V gives CDR1 SNHLY, CDR2 FYNNEI. Written as DNA, the CDR3 is TGTGCCAGCAGTGAAGGGAGAGTCTCTCAGCCCCAGCATTTT. Its protein is CASSEGRVSQPQHF.

The chain links TRBV19 to TRBJ1-5, with D possibly matching TRBD1 (5 bases). Trimming took 3 bases from V and 3 from J, leaving 9 bases between them. Germline lookup yields CDR1 LNHDA and CDR2 SQIVND (reference sequence). CDR3 length: 14 amino acids. The CDR3 nucleotides read TGTGCCAGTAGTATGGGGCAGATCAATCAGCCCCAGCATTTT. This codes for CASSMGQINQPQHF.

This clonotype was seen only a few times. CDR3: CASSGGISTEAFF. The CDR3 DNA reads as TGTGCCAGCAGTGGGGGCATAAGTACTGAAGCTTTCTTT. V and J are TRBV7-8 and TRBJ1-1; maybe TRBD1 (6 bases). The CDR3 loop spans 13 amino acids. The V and J ends lost 6 bases and 5 bases respectively, with 13 bases between them. Germline V lookup: CDR1 SGHVS, CDR2 FQNEAQ.

The V call is TRBV29-1, the J call TRBJ1-2; D remains ambiguous. The CDR3 sequence is 13 residues long. CDR1 and CDR2 (germline): SQVTM, ANQGSEA. Trimming left V 4 bases short and J 5 bases short, with 14 bases between. CDR3 bases: TGCAGCGTTGCGGAGACATACGAGTATGGCTACACCTTC. It yields the protein CSVAETYEYGYTF.

The chain uses TRBV15 and TRBJ2-5, with TRBD2 identical over 9 bases. V gave up 11 bases and J gave up 5 bases; unmatched junction bases: 12. Germline V gene sequence: CDR1 LNHNV, CDR2 YYDKDF (reference sequence). This CDR3 spans 14 amino acids. CDR3 sequence: CAGRASGIQETQYF. CDR3 nucleotides: TGTGCCGGGCGGGCTAGCGGGATTCAGGAGACCCAGTACTTC.

V usage is TRBV6-2 or TRBV6-3 and J usage is TRBJ2-7; D remains unclear. This CDR3 has 18 amino acids. V lost 5 bases and J lost 3, with 26 bases in between. Germline CDR1 and CDR2: MNHEY and SVGEGT. The CDR3 nucleotides read TGTGCCAGCAGTCCCGGCCCGGGTCCTGGTGGGCTTCACTACGAGCAGTACTTC. Translating gives CASSPGPGPGGLHYEQYF.

This sequence joins TRBV12-3 or TRBV12-4 and TRBJ1-4, with D unclear. V shed 7 bases and J shed 5 bases, with 17 bases lying between them. The CDR3 is made up of 15 amino acids. The CDR3 is CASTSSGRYNEKLFF. The CDR3 nucleotides are TGTGCCAGCACCTCATCCGGGCGGTACAATGAAAAACTGTTTTTT.

V is TRBV19 and J is TRBJ2-7, with D possibly matching TRBD2 (5 bases). In germline, CDR1 is LNHDA, CDR2 SQIVND (reference sequence). V lost 5 bases and J lost 6, with 14 bases in between. The CDR3 runs 13 residues. The CDR3 region is CASSSSAGREQYF. CDR3 sequence (DNA): TGTGCCAGTAGTTCATCGGCGGGCCGCGAGCAGTACTTC. The variable domain in full, with the rest retrieved from reference TRBV19 and TRBJ2-7, is DGGITQSPKYLFRKEGQNVTLSCEQNLNHDAMYWYRQDPGQGLRLIYYSQIVNDFQKGDIAEGYSVSREKKESFPLTVTSAQKNPTAFYLCASSSSAGREQYFGPGTRLTVT.